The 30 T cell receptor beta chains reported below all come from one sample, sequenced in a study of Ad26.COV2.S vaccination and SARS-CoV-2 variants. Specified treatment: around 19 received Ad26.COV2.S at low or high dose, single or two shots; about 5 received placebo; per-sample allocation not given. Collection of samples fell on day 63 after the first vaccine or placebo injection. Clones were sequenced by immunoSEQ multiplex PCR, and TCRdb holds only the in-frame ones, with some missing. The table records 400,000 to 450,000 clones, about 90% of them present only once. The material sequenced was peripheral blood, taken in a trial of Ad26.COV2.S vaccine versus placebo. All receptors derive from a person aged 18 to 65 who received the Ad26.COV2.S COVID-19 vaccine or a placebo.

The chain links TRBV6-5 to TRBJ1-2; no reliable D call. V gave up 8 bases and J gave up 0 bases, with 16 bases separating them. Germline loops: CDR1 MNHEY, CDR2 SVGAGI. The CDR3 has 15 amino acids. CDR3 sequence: CASRNYFEANYGYTF. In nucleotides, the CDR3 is TGTGCCAGCCGCAATTACTTTGAAGCTAACTATGGCTACACCTTC.

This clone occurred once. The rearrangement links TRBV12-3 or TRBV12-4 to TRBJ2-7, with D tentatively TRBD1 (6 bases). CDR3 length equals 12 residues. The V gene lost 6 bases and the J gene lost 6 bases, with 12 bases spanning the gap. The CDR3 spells CASSATGSEQYF. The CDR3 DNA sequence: TGTGCCAGCAGCGCAACAGGGAGCGAGCAGTACTTC.

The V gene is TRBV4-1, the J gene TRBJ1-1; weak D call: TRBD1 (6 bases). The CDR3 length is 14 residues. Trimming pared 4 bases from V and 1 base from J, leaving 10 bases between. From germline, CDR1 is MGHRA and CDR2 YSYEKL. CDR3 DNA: TGCGCCAGCAGCCCTCGCAGGGGGAACACTGAAGCTTTCTTT. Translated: CASSPRRGNTEAFF.

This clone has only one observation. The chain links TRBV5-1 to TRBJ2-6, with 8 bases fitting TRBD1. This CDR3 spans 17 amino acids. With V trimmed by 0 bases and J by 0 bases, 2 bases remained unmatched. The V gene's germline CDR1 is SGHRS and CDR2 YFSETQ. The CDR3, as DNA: TGCGCCAGCAGCTTGGGACAGGGGACCTCTGGGGCCAACGTCCTGACTTTC. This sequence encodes CASSLGQGTSGANVLTF.

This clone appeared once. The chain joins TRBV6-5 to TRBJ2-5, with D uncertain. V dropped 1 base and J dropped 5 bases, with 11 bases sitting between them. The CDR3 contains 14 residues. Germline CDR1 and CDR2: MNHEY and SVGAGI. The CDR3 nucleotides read TGTGCCAGCAGTTACTTCATGAATTCGGAGACCCAGTACTTC. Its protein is CASSYFMNSETQYF.

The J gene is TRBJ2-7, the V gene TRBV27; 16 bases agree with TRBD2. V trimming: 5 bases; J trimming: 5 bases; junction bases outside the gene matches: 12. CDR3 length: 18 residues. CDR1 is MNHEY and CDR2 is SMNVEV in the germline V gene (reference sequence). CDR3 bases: TGTGCCAGCAGTCTTGGGACTAGCGGGGGGGCCTTAGCCCACGAGCAGTACTTC. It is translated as CASSLGTSGGALAHEQYF.

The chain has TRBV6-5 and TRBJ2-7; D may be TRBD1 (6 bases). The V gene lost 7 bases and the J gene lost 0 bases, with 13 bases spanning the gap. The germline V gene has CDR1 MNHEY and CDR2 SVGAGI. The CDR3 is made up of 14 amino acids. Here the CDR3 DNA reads TGTGCCAGCACAGGACAGCGAAGCTCCTACGAGCAGTACTTC. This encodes CASTGQRSSYEQYF.

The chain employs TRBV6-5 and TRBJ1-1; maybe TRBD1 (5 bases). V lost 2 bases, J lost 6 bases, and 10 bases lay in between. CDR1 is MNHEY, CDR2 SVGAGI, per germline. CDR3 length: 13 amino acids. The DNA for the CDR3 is TGTGCCAGCAGTTACCCATCAGGGCCTGAAGCTTTCTTT. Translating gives CASSYPSGPEAFF.

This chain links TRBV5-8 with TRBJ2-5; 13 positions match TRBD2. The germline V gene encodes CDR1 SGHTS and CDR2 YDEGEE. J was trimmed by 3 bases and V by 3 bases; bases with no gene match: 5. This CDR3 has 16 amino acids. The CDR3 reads CASSSGLAGAEETQYF. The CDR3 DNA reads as TGTGCCAGCAGCTCCGGACTAGCGGGGGCCGAAGAGACCCAGTACTTC. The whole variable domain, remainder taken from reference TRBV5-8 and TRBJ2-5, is EAGVTQSPTHLIKTRGQQATLRCSPISGHTSVYWYQQALGLGLQFLLWYDEGEERNRGNFPPRFSGRQFPNYSSELNVNALELEDSALYLCASSSGLAGAEETQYFGPGTRLLVL.

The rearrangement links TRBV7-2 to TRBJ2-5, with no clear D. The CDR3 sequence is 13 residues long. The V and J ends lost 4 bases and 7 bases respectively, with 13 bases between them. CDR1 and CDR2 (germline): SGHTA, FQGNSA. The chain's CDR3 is CASSSATLGTQYF. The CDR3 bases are TGTGCCAGCAGCTCCGCCACCCTCGGGACCCAGTACTTC.

CDR3 residues: CASSLQGNTEAFF. The CDR3 DNA sequence: TGTGCCAGCAGCTTACAGGGGAACACTGAAGCTTTCTTT. The chain is built from TRBV6-5 and TRBJ1-1; perhaps TRBD1 as D (6 bases). Per germline, CDR1 MNHEY and CDR2 SVGAGI. This CDR3 contains 13 residues. V gave up 6 bases and J gave up 1 base, with 9 bases separating them.

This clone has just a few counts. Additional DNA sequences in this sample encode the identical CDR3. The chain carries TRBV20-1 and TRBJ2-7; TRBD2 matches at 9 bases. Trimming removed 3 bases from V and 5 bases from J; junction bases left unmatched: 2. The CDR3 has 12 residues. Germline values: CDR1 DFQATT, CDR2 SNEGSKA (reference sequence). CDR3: CSASRTSDEQYF. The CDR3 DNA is TGCAGTGCTAGTCGGACTAGCGACGAGCAGTACTTC.

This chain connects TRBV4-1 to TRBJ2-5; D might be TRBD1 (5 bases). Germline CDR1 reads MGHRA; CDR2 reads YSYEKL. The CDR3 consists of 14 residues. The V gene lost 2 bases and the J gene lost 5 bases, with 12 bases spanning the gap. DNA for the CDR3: TGCGCCAGCAGCCAACAGGGTTCGGCGGAGACCCAGTACTTC. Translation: CASSQQGSAETQYF.

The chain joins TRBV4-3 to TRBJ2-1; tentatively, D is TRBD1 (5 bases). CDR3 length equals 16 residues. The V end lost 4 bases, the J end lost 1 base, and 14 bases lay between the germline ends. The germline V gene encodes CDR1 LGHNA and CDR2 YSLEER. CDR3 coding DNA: TGCGCCAGCAGCCGTAGTCAGGCAGGGTCCTACAATGAGCAGTTCTTC. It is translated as CASSRSQAGSYNEQFF.

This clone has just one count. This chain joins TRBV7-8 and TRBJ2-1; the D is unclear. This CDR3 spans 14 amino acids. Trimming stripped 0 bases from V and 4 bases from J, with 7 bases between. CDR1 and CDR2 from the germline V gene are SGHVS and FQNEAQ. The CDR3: CASSLAGSYNEQFF. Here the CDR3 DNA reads TGTGCCAGCAGCTTAGCTGGAAGTTACAATGAGCAGTTCTTC. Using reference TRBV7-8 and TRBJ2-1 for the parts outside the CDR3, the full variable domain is GAGVSQSPRYKVAKRGQDVALRCDPISGHVSLFWYQQALGQGPEFLTYFQNEAQLDKSGLPSDRFFAERPEGSVSTLKIQRTQQEDSAVYLCASSLAGSYNEQFFGPGTRLTVL.

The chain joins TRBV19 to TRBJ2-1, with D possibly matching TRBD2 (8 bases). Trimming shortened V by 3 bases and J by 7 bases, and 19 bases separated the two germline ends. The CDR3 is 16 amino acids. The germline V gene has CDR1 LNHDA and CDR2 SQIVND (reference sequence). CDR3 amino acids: CASSIGRDSRGNEQFF. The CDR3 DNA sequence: TGTGCCAGTAGTATCGGGAGGGACAGTCGGGGGAATGAGCAGTTCTTC.

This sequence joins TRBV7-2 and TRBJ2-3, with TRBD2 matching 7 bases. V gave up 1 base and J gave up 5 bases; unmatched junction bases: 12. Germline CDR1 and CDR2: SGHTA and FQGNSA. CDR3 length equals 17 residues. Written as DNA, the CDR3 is TGTGCCAGCAGCTTAGTAGCAACTGGCGGGGGTAAAGATACGCAGTATTTT. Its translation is CASSLVATGGGKDTQYF.

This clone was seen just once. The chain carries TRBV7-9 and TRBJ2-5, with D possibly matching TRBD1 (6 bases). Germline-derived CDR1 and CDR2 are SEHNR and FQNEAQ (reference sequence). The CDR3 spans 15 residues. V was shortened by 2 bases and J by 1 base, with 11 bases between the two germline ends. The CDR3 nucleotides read TGTGCCAGCAGCTTAACAGGGCCTATCCAAGAGACCCAGTACTTC. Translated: CASSLTGPIQETQYF.

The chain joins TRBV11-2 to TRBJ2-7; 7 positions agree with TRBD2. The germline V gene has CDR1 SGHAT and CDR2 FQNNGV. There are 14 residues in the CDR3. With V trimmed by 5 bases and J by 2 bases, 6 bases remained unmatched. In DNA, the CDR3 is TGTGCCAGCAGCCCAGCTGGGGGGGCCTACGAGCAGTACTTC. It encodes CASSPAGGAYEQYF.

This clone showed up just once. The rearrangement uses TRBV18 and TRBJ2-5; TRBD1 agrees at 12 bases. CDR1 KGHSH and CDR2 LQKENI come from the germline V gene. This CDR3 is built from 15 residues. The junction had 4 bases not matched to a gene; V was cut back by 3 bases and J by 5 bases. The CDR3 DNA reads TGTGCCAGCTCACCGGGACAGGGGGCGTGGGAGACCCAGTACTTC. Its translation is CASSPGQGAWETQYF.

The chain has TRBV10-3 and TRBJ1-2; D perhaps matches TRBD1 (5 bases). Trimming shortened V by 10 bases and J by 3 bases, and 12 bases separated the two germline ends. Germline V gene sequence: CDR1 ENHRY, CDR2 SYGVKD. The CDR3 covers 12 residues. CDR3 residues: CATQTDDYGYTF. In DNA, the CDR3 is TGTGCCACTCAGACAGACGACTATGGCTACACCTTC.

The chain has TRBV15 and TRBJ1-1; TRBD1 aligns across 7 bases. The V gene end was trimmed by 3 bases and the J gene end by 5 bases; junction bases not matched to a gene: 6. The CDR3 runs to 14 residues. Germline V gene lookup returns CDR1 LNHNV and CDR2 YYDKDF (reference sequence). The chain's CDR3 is CATSRGTEQTEAFF. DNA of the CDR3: TGTGCCACCAGCAGGGGGACAGAACAGACTGAAGCTTTCTTT.

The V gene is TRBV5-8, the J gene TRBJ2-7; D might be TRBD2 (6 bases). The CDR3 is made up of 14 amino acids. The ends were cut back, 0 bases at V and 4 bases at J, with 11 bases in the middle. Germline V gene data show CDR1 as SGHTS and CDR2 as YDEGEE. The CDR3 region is CASSLVFRGYEQYF. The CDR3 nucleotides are TGTGCCAGCAGCTTGGTCTTCCGGGGGTACGAGCAGTACTTC. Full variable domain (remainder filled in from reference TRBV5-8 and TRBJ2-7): EAGVTQSPTHLIKTRGQQATLRCSPISGHTSVYWYQQALGLGLQFLLWYDEGEERNRGNFPPRFSGRQFPNYSSELNVNALELEDSALYLCASSLVFRGYEQYFGPGTRLTVT.

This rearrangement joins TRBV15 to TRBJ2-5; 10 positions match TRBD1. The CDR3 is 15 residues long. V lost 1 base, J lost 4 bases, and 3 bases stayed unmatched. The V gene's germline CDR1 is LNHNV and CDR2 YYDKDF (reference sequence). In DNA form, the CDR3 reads TGTGCCACCAGCAGAGTCGGGACAGGGGCAGAGACCCAGTACTTC. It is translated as CATSRVGTGAETQYF. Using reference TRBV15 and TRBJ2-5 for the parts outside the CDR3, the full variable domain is DAMVIQNPRYQVTQFGKPVTLSCSQTLNHNVMYWYQQKSSQAPKLLFHYYDKDFNNEADTPDNFQSRRPNTSFCFLDIRSPGLGDTAMYLCATSRVGTGAETQYFGPGTRLLVL.

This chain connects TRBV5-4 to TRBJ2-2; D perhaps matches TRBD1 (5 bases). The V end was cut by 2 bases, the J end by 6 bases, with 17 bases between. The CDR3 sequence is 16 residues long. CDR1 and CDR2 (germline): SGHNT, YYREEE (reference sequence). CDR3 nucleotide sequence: TGTGCCAGCAGCTTACGTCTGGCAGGGTTAGCCGGGGAGCTGTTTTTT. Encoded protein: CASSLRLAGLAGELFF.

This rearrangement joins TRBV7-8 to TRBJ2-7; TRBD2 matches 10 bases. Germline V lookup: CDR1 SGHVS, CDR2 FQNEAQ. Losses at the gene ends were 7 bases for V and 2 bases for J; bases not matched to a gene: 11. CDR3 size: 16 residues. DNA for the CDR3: TGTGCCAGCACCCAAGTGCTAGCGGGGGCCCCCTACGAGCAGTACTTC. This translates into CASTQVLAGAPYEQYF.

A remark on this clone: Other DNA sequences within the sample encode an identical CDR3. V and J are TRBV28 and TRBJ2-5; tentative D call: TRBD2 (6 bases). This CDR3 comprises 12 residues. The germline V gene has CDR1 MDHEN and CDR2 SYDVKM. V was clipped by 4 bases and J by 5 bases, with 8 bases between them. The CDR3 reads CASSSGGETQYF. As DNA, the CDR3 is TGTGCCAGCAGTTCTGGGGGGGAGACCCAGTACTTC.

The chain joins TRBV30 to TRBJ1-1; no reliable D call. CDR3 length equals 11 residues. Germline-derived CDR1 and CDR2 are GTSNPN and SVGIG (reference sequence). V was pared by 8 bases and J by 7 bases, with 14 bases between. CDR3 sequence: CAQVGGFEAFF. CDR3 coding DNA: TGTGCCCAGGTTGGAGGGTTTGAAGCTTTCTTT.

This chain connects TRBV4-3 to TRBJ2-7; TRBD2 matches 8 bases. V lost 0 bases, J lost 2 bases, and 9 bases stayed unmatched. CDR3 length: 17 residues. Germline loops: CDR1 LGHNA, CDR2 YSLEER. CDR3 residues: CASSQDHMAGGPYEQYF. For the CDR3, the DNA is TGCGCCAGCAGCCAAGATCACATGGCGGGGGGACCCTACGAGCAGTACTTC.

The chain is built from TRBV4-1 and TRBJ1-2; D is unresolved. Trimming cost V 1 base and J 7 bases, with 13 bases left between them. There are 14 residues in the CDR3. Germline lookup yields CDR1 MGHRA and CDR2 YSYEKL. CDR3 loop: CASSQGFRGGGYTF. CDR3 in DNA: TGCGCCAGCAGCCAAGGGTTCCGGGGTGGTGGCTACACCTTC.